This TCR beta chain emerged from a study of immune evolution from preneoplasia to lung adenocarcinoma. As for the study in general: HLA loss of heterozygosity: approximately 7.5% AIS, about 15% MIA, around 35% ADC, none AAH. Study-wide points: Top clone frequencies peaked in normal lung, apparently declining through invasive adenocarcinoma. Normal lung had highest clonality; later lesions appeared denser, more diverse.

The sample holds a few counts of this clone. The antigen is not known. H&E slides confirmed each diagnosis, reviewed by two pathologists independently. The germline V and J ends were trimmed by 4 bases and 2 bases, with 17 bases remaining between them. The CDR3 length is 16 residues. In germline, CDR1 is SGHRS, CDR2 YFSETQ. Produced via immunoSEQ multiplex PCR; TCRdb's table is partial and in-frame only. The sample has about 26,000 clones; just under 75% are singletons. The chain has TRBV5-1 and TRBJ2-3, with a possible D match to TRBD2 (6 bases). The sample taken for sequencing was FFPE invasive lung adenocarcinoma tissue. This TCR derives from a person between 55 and 69 years old with invasive lung adenocarcinoma. Some clones in this sample may be carry-over from other donors' samples. The chain's CDR3 is CASSTGTDTSTDTQYF. The DNA for the CDR3 is TGCGCCAGCAGCACGGGGACTGACACATCCACAGATACGCAGTATTTT.